Following are 12 T cell receptor beta chains from one sample sequenced in a study of cytomegalovirus exposure and HLA in healthy donors. The PCR was carried out with 60 Vbeta primers and 13 Jbeta primers. This table comes from immunoSEQ multiplex PCR, and its TCRdb copy is limited to in-frame clones, with some not included. The table includes 150,000 or so clones, about 74% detected once. Sequencing was done on a sample of PBMCs. These receptors all stem from a middle-aged man in good health and CMV-seropositive.

The genes are TRBV6-5 and TRBJ2-5; TRBD2 matches 8 bases. This CDR3 contains 15 residues. The V and J ends lost 4 bases and 1 base, in that order; junction bases with no gene match: 5. Germline V lookup: CDR1 MNHEY, CDR2 SVGAGI. As DNA, the CDR3 is TGTGCCAGCAGTTTTTCGGGAGGGCCCCAAGAGACCCAGTACTTC. It is translated as CASSFSGGPQETQYF.

CDR3 loop: CASSNPGQGHNQPQHF. The DNA for the CDR3 is TGTGCCAGCAGTAATCCGGGACAGGGACACAATCAGCCCCAGCATTTT. The V gene is TRBV6-6, the J gene TRBJ1-5, with 9 bases that match TRBD1. The CDR3 sequence is 16 residues long. Germline lookup yields CDR1 MNHNY and CDR2 SVGAGI (reference sequence). The junction had 8 bases not matched to a gene; V was cut back by 5 bases and J by 3 bases.

The table lists this clone with a few counts. The CDR3 DNA reads as TGTGCCAGCAGTTTAAGGGGGTGGAGCAATCAGCCCCAGCATTTT. Protein product: CASSLRGWSNQPQHF. The chain recombines TRBV27 with TRBJ1-5; the D gene is possibly TRBD1 (6 bases). This CDR3 has 15 residues. Deletions cut 2 bases from V and 1 base from J, with 9 bases between. Germline V gene lookup returns CDR1 MNHEY and CDR2 SMNVEV (reference sequence).

This clone was counted between two and nine times. V and J are TRBV28 and TRBJ1-1, with 10 bases lining up with TRBD1. CDR1 is MDHEN, CDR2 SYDVKM, per germline. V was clipped by 4 bases and J by 0 bases; unmatched bases: 5. The CDR3 totals 16 residues. Here the CDR3 reads CASSSPGQGMNTEAFF. The CDR3 DNA reads as TGTGCCAGCAGTTCACCGGGACAGGGGATGAACACTGAAGCTTTCTTT.

This clone was picked up a small number of times. This chain joins TRBV30 and TRBJ2-7; weak D call: TRBD2 (5 bases). CDR1 is GTSNPN and CDR2 is SVGIG in the germline V gene (reference sequence). CDR3 length equals 16 residues. With 1 base removed from V and 5 bases from J, the gap between germline ends came to 21 bases. The DNA of the CDR3 is TGTGCCTGGAGTGCCTCTAGGACTGTAGGGTCCGACGAGCAGTACTTC. It yields the protein CAWSASRTVGSDEQYF.

The V gene is TRBV27, the J gene TRBJ2-2, with 8 bases fitting TRBD1. CDR1 and CDR2 from the germline V gene are MNHEY and SMNVEV (reference sequence). CDR3 length: 17 amino acids. V was pared by 6 bases and J by 1 base, with 10 bases of the junction left unmatched. Here the CDR3 reads CASRQDRAPRNTGELFF. In nucleotides, the CDR3 is TGTGCCAGCAGGCAGGACAGGGCCCCCCGGAACACCGGGGAGCTGTTTTTT.

The gene calls are TRBV4-3 and TRBJ2-1, with 9 bases fitting TRBD2. This CDR3 is 18 amino acids long. CDR1 is LGHNA and CDR2 is YSLEER in the germline V gene. V trimming: 1 base; J trimming: 2 bases; junction bases outside the gene matches: 9. The CDR3 sequence is CASSQGVGGRAPYNEQFF. The CDR3 DNA sequence: TGCGCCAGCAGCCAAGGGGTTGGCGGGAGGGCCCCCTACAATGAGCAGTTCTTC.

The genes are TRBV27 and TRBJ2-4; tentative D call: TRBD1 (6 bases). The V and J ends lost 4 bases and 0 bases respectively, with 13 bases between them. This CDR3 has 16 residues. Germline V gene sequence: CDR1 MNHEY, CDR2 SMNVEV (reference sequence). The CDR3 nucleotides are TGTGCCAGCAGTTCAACAGGGTGGGTAGCCAAAAACATTCAGTACTTC. Amino acid sequence: CASSSTGWVAKNIQYF.

The chain has TRBV6-4 and TRBJ2-2, with D possibly TRBD1 on 5 matching bases. Deletions cut 4 bases from V and 0 bases from J, with 12 bases between. CDR1 is MRHNA, CDR2 SNTAGT, per germline. The CDR3 consists of 16 residues. CDR3 amino acids: CASSGEWGPNTGELFF. CDR3 DNA sequence: TGTGCCAGCAGTGGCGAATGGGGCCCGAACACCGGGGAGCTGTTTTTT.

V usage is TRBV2 and J usage is TRBJ1-3; D gene unclear. In germline, CDR1 is SNHLY, CDR2 FYNNEI. V was shortened by 8 bases and J by 0 bases, with 8 bases between the two germline ends. This CDR3 region has 13 residues. The CDR3 loop reads CASAQNSGNTIYF. As DNA, the CDR3 is TGTGCCAGCGCACAGAACTCTGGAAACACCATATATTTT.

The chain is built from TRBV29-1 and TRBJ1-3; TRBD1 might be the D (5 bases). This CDR3 has 14 residues. Between the trimmed V and J ends, which lost 4 bases and 1 base, there was a span of 11 bases. Germline-derived CDR1 and CDR2 are SQVTM and ANQGSEA. The CDR3 protein is CSVATELSGNTIYF. The DNA for the CDR3 is TGCAGCGTTGCGACAGAGCTTTCTGGAAACACCATATATTTT.

The chain couples TRBV21-1 to TRBJ1-1; no check of the table's D call, TRBD1, against the DNA was made. TRBV21-1 is reported as a pseudogene. The CDR3 extends over 16 amino acids. CDR3: CASSKEGDPMNTEAFF. In DNA, the CDR3 is TGTGCCAGCAGCAAAGAGGGGGACCCGATGAACACTGAAGCTTTCTTT.